This T cell receptor (beta chain) was captured in a study of CD8+ T cells in alopecia areata (dated by TCRdb to 2017 to 2018). Describing the broader study: Treated patients were enrolled in an open-label pilot trial of oral tofacitinib, 5 to 10 mg twice daily, for moderate-to-severe alopecia areata. TCRbeta CDR3 regions were amplified by immunoSEQ multiplex PCR using 35 Vbeta forward and 13 Jbeta reverse primers. RNA came from the PAXgene miRNA kit for fixed scalp, the miRNeasy kit for PBMCs, and the RNeasy kit for mouse skin. Scalp clonality was compared among normal scalp (n=4), patchy alopecia areata scalp (n=8), and alopecia totalis/universalis scalp (n=8). In humans, TCRbeta sequencing was performed on scalp tissue and on sorted CD4+ and CD8+ peripheral blood T cells from healthy controls and from patients with patchy or totalis/universalis alopecia areata. High-throughput TCRbeta sequencing was used to examine T cell clonal expansion in alopecia areata in both the C3H/HeJ mouse model and human patients. Patients stayed on tofacitinib for 6 to 18 months and then had 6 months of follow-up off drug so that delayed response and recurrence could be assessed. Tofacitinib-treated patients had biopsies at baseline and at 4 and 24 weeks of treatment, with a later scalp biopsy in several patients. In treated patients, disease severity was measured using the SALT score, which gives the percentage of scalp surface area affected.

Receptor libraries were prepared by the immunoSEQ multiplex PCR assay. For TCR sequencing, RNA was extracted from every sample and reverse transcribed into cDNA to serve as template. SuperScript III was used for first-strand cDNA synthesis, primed with a 2:1 mix of oligo-dT and random hexamers. A synthetic immune receptor repertoire was used to gauge amplification bias, and whatever bias remained was removed computationally. Turning to the authors' computational methods: Raw reads were preprocessed for error removal, and CDR3 was defined according to IMGT conventions as running from the conserved cysteine to phenylalanine. Clonality was computed as 1 minus the Shannon entropy, with the entropy normalized by log2 of the number of productive unique TCRs. Whether scalp clones were CD4 or CD8 was inferred by matching scalp TCRbeta sequences against CD4 and CD8 repertoires sorted from blood. TCRdb's version of the immuneACCESS table is confined to in-frame rearrangements and falls short of the full clone set. An unresolved V gene accounts for under half of the shortfall where checked; the remainder is of unknown origin. That table gives V, J and clone size, and the DNA gave D and trimming. For this sample there are about 190,000 clones; 60% appear just once. Less than 0.8% of the sample is taken by the ten largest.

Summary of the overall study and its limitations: Higher clonality and more expanded CD8+ clones were observed in lesional scalp than in normal scalp, particularly in alopecia totalis/universalis, a finding suggestive of antigenic drive. During tofacitinib treatment, many expanded lesional clones remained in scalp and blood, and this persistence may partly explain relapse after treatment is stopped. Unlike mouse skin, which is dominated by gammadelta T cells, normal human skin has resident alphabeta T cells that are also sequenced, and this complicates analysis of the scalp TCR repertoire. Tofacitinib significantly lowered scalp clonality and the number of expanded CD8+ clones among the top 100 scalp clones. Because the treated cohort was small and included a single nonresponder, larger studies are needed to assess links between baseline CD8+ expansion and response. Shared TCR sequences between patients were less evident than in mice, which may be partly attributable to HLA diversity in the patient population.

Explained via the paper, the time point label denotes: less than five weeks on oral tofacitinib. What this sample's treatment or condition label stands for: oral pan-JAK inhibitor, 5-10 mg twice daily. Lesional scalp punch biopsies and peripheral blood were collected from alopecia areata patients. After PBMCs were isolated by density centrifugation and stained for CD3, CD4 and CD8, a FACSAria was used to sort CD4+ and CD8+ T cells. The trim is 2 bases for V and 7 bases for J, with a gap of 8 bases between the germline ends. The CDR3 measures 12 amino acids from cysteine to phenylalanine. This entry keeps only the CDR3 DNA: 36 bases, framed from base 1. As encoded in the germline V gene, CDR1 is MNHEY while CDR2 is SVGAGI. This clone was seen only a few times. Its antigen specificity is not known. No much larger clone exists at a distance of one base, and base qualities are not known.

The chain employs TRBV6-5 and TRBJ1-2; the D segment cannot be called with confidence. The material sequenced was CD4+ T cells sorted from blood, taken at week 4, from a patient treated with tofacitinib. The sequence was collected from a human donor with alopecia areata. The DNA sequence follows: TGTGCCAGCAGTTACGGGGAGGGTGGCTACACCTTC. Protein translation: CASSYGEGGYTF.